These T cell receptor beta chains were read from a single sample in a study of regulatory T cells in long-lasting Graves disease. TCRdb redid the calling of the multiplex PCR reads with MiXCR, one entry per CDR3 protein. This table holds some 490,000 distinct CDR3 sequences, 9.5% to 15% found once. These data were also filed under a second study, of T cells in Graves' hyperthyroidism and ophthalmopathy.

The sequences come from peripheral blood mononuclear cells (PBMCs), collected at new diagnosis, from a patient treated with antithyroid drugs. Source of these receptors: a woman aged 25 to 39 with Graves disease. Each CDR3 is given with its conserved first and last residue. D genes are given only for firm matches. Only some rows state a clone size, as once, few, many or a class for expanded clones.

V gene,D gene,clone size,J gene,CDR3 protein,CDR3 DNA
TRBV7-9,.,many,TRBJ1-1,CASSLEGGHPDTEAFF,TGTGCCAGCAGCTTAGAGGGCGGACACCCCGACACTGAAGCTTTCTTT
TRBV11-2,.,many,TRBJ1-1,CASPGPTGNTEAFF,TGTGCCAGCCCGGGCCCCACAGGGAACACTGAAGCTTTCTTT
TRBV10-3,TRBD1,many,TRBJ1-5,CAISHFAGTGDQPQHF,TGTGCCATCAGCCACTTTGCCGGGACAGGGGATCAGCCCCAGCATTTT
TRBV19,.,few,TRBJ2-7,CASSPQATYEQYF,TGTGCCAGTAGCCCCCAGGCAACCTACGAGCAGTACTTC
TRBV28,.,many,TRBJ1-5,CASSQPRGVLNQPQHF,TGTGCCAGCAGTCAGCCCAGGGGCGTACTCAATCAGCCCCAGCATTTT
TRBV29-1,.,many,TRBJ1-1,CSVSEGMNTEAFF,TGCAGCGTATCAGAAGGGATGAACACTGAAGCTTTCTTT
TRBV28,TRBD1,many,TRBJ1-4,CASTSGGPGQDKLFF,TGTGCCAGCACCTCAGGGGGCCCGGGACAGGATAAACTGTTTTTT
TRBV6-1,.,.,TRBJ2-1,CASRPWGAAPLVEQFF,TGTGCCAGCAGGCCATGGGGAGCGGCCCCCTTGGTTGAGCAGTTCTTC
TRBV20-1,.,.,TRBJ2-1,CSARRVGGSKFF,TGCAGTGCTAGGAGGGTCGGCGGGTCGAAGTTCTTC
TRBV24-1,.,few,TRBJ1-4,CATSYLGNEKLFF,TGTGCCACCAGTTACTTAGGAAATGAAAAACTGTTTTTT
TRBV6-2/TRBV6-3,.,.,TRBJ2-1,CASSERERLYNEQFF,TGTGCCAGCAGTGAACGGGAGAGACTTTACAATGAGCAGTTCTTC
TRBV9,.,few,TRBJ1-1,CASSVRGDITNTEAFF,TGTGCCAGCAGCGTCCGGGGGGACATAACTAACACTGAAGCTTTCTTT
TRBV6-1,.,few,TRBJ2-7,CASSRQDVYEQYF,TGTGCCAGCAGCCGCCAGGACGTCTACGAGCAGTACTTC
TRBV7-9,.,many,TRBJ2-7,CASRPVGSNHEQYF,TGTGCCAGCAGGCCGGTAGGGAGTAACCACGAGCAGTACTTC
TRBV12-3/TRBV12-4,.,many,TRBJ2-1,CASSSRDEQFF,TGTGCCAGCAGCTCGAGAGATGAGCAGTTCTTC
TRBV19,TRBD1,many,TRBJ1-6,CASSIDRGLSPLHF,TGTGCCAGTAGTATCGACAGGGGGCTTTCACCCCTCCACTTT
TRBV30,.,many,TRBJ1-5,CAWSSNLNQPQHF,TGTGCCTGGAGTTCCAATCTCAATCAGCCCCAGCATTTT
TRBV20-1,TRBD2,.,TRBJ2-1,CSARASGRTYNEQFF,TGCAGTGCTAGAGCAAGCGGGAGGACCTACAATGAGCAGTTCTTC
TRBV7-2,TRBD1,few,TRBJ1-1,CASSRDRGPKMNTEAFF,TGTGCCAGCAGCCGGGACAGGGGCCCCAAAATGAACACTGAAGCTTTCTTT
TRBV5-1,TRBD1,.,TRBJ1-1,CASSFDLRGTEAFF,TGCGCCAGCAGCTTCGATCTCAGGGGGACTGAAGCTTTCTTT
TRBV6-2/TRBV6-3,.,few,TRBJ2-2,CASSPLGGLTGGLFF,TGTGCCAGCAGTCCCCTCGGGGGTCTCACCGGGGGGCTGTTTTTT
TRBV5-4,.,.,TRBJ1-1,CASSRRSLNTEAFF,TGTGCCAGCAGCCGGCGCAGTTTGAACACTGAAGCTTTCTTT
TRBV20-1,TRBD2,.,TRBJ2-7,CSARDTPSSGKIDEQYF,TGCAGTGCTAGAGACACCCCATCTAGCGGGAAAATAGATGAGCAGTACTTC
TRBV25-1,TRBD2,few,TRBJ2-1,CASSIGGGYYNEQFF,TGTGCCAGCAGCATCGGGGGGGGTTACTACAATGAGCAGTTCTTC
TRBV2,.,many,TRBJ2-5,CASSGQETQYF,TGTGCCAGCAGTGGTCAAGAGACCCAGTACTTC
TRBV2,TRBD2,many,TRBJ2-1,CASSPLADYNEQFF,TGTGCCAGCAGCCCTCTAGCGGACTACAATGAGCAGTTCTTC
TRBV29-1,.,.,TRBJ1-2,CSVKGGLGGYTF,TGCAGCGTGAAGGGGGGATTGGGGGGCTACACCTTC